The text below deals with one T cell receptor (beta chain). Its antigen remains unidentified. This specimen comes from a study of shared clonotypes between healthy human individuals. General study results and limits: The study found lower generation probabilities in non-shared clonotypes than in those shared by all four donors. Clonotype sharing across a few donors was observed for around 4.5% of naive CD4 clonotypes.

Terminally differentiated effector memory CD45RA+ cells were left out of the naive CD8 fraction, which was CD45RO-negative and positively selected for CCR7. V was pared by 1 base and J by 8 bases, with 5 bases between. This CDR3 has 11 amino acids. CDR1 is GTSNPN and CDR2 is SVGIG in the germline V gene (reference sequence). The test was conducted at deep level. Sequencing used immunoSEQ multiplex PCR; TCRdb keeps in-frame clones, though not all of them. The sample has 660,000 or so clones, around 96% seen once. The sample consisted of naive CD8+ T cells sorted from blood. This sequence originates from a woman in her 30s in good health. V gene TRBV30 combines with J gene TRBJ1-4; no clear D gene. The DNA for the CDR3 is TGTGCCTGGAGTGAACAAGAAAAACTGTTTTTT. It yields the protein CAWSEQEKLFF.